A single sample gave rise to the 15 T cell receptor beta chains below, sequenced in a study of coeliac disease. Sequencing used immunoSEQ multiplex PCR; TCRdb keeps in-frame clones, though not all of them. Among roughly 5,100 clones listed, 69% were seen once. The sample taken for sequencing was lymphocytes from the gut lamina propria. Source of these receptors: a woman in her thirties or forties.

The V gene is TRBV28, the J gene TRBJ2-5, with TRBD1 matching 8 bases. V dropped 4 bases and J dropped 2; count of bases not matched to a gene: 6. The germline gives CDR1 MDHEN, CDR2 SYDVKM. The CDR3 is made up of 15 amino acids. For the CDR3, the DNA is TGTGCCAGCAGTTCTGAACAGGGGGGTCAAGAGACCCAGTACTTC. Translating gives CASSSEQGGQETQYF.

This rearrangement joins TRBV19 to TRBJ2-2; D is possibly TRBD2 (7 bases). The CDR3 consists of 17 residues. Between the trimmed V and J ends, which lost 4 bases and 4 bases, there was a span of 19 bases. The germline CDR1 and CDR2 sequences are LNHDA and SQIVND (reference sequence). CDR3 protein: CASSTGGGAASTGELFF. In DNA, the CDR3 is TGTGCCAGTAGTACTGGTGGGGGGGCGGCAAGCACCGGGGAGCTGTTTTTT.

The CDR3 DNA reads TGTGCCAGCAGCTTCCTAGCGGGAGGTTACGAGCAGTACTTC. It translates to CASSFLAGGYEQYF. The chain employs TRBV7-2 and TRBJ2-7; 11 bases line up with TRBD2. The CDR3 consists of 14 residues. V dropped 3 bases and J dropped 4; count of bases not matched to a gene: 2. CDR1 SGHTA and CDR2 FQGNSA come from the germline V gene.

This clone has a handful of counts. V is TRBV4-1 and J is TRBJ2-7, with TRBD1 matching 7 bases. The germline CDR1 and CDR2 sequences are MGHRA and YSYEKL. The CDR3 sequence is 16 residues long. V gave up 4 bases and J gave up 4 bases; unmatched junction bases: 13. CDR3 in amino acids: CASSRQEGQTLYEQYF. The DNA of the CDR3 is TGCGCCAGCAGCCGGCAAGAGGGACAGACCCTTTACGAGCAGTACTTC.

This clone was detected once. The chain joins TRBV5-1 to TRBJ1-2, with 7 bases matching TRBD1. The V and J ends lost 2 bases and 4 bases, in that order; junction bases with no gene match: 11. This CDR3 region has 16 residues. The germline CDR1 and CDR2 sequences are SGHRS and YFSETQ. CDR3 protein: CASSFTPDRALYGYTF. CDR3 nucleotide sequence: TGCGCCAGCAGCTTCACGCCAGACAGGGCTCTCTATGGCTACACCTTC.

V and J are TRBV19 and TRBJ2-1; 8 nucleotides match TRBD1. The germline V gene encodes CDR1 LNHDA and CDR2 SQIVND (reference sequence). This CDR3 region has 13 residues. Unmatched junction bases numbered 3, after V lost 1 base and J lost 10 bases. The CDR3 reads CASSIAWTGEQFF. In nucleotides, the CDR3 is TGTGCCAGTAGTATAGCCTGGACAGGGGAGCAGTTCTTC.

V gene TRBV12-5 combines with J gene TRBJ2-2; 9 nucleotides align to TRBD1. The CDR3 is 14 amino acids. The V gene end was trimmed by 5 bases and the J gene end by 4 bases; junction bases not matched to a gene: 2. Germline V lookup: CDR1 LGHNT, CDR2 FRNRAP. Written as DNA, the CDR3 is TGTGCTAGTGGTGCGGGACAGGGCACCGGGGAGCTGTTTTTT. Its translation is CASGAGQGTGELFF.

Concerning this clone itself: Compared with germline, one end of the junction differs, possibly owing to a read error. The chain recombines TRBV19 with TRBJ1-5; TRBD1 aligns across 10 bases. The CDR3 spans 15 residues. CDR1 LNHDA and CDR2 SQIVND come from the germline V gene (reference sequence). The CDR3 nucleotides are TGTGCCAGTAGAAGACAGGGGGCTAGCGATCAGCCCCAGCATTTT. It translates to CASRRQGASDQPQHF.

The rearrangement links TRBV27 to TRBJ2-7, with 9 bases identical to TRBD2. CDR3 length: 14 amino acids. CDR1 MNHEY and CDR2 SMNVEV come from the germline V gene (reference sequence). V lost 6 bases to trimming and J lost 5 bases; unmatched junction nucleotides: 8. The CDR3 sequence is CASRDLAGSNEQYF. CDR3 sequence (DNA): TGTGCCAGCAGGGATCTAGCGGGAAGTAACGAGCAGTACTTC.

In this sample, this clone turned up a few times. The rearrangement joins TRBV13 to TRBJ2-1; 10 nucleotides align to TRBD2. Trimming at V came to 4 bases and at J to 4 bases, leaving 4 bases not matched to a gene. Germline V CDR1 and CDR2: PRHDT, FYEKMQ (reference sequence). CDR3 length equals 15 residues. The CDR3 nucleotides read TGTGCCAGCAGCTATCAGCGGGAGGGGTACAATGAGCAGTTCTTC. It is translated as CASSYQREGYNEQFF.

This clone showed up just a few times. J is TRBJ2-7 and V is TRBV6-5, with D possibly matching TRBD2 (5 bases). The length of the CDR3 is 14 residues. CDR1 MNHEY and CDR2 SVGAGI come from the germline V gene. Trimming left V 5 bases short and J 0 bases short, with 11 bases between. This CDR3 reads CASSPWTVSYEQYF. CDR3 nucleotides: TGTGCCAGCAGTCCCTGGACTGTCTCCTACGAGCAGTACTTC.

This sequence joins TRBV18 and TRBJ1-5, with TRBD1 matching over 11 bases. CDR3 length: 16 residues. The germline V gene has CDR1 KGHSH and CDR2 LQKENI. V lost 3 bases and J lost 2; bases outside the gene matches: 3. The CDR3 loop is CASSPQGQGGNQPQHF. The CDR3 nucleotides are TGTGCCAGCTCACCGCAGGGACAGGGGGGCAATCAGCCCCAGCATTTT.

The CDR3 sequence is CASSLAQNNYGYTF. The CDR3 bases are TGTGCCAGCAGCTTAGCACAGAATAACTATGGCTACACCTTC. The chain couples TRBV11-2 to TRBJ1-2; D is unclear. Trimming left V 1 base short and J 1 base short, with 7 bases between. CDR3 length: 14 residues. Germline lookup yields CDR1 SGHAT and CDR2 FQNNGV.

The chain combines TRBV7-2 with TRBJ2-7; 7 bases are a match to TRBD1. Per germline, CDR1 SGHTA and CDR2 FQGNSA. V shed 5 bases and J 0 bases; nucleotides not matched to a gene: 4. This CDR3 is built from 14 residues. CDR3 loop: CASSLGDSSYEQYF. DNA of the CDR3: TGTGCCAGCAGCCTCGGGGACAGCTCCTACGAGCAGTACTTC.

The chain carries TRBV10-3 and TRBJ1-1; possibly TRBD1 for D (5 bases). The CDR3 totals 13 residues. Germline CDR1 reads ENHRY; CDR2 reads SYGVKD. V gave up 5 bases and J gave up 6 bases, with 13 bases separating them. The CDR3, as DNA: TGTGCCATCAGTACAGGTTCTGATGCTGAAGCTTTCTTT. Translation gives CAISTGSDAEAFF.